The source of this T cell receptor (beta chain) is a study of blood T cell repertoires in COVID-19. Study-level background: The cDNA or gDNA used as material had been derived from T cells, B-cell-depleted T cells, or PBMCs.

Assay: immunoSEQ multiplex PCR; the TCRdb copy retains only in-frame clones and omits some. Altogether around 170,000 clones are present, around four fifths being singletons, with the ten largest covering around 6.3%. This TCR came from a middle-aged woman with acute or convalescent COVID-19. Sequencing was done on a sample of peripheral blood.

The CDR3: CSASRTGGNTIYF. The CDR3 DNA sequence: TGCAGTGCTAGTCGGACAGGGGGAAACACCATATATTTT. V is TRBV20-1 and J is TRBJ1-3; 8 bases align to TRBD1. The ends lost 3 bases at V and 4 bases at J; junction bases unmatched: 2. Per germline, CDR1 DFQATT and CDR2 SNEGSKA (reference sequence). The CDR3 is made up of 13 amino acids.